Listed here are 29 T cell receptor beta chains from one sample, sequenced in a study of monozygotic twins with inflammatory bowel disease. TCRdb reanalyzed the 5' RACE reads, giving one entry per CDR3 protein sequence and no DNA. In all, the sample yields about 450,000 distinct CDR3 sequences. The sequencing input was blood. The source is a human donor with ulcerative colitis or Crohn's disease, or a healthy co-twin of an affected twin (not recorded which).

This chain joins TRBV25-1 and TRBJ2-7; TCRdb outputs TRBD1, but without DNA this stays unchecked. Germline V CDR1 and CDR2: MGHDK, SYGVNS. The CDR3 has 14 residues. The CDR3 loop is CASSPVGQGSEQYF.

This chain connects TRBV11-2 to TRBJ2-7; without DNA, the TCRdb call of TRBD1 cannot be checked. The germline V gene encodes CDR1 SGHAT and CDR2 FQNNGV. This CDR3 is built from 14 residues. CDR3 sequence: CASSYGTVAYEQYF.

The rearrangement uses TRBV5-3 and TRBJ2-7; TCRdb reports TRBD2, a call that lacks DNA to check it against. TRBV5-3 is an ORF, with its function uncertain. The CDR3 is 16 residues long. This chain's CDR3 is CARSFPSGGLSYEQYF.

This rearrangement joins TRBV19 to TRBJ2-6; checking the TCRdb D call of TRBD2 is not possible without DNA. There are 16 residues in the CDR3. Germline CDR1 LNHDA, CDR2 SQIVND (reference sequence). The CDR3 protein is CASSIARGFGANVLTF.

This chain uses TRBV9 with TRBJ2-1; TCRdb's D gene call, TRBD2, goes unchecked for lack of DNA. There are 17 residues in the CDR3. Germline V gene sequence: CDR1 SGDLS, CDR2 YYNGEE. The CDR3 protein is CASSPGASGGSYNEQFF.

The CDR3 here is CASSLAADRTYEQYF. The chain carries TRBV5-1 and TRBJ2-7; TCRdb's D call of TRBD1 is untestable without DNA. Germline V gene data show CDR1 as SGHRS and CDR2 as YFSETQ. The CDR3 is made up of 15 amino acids.

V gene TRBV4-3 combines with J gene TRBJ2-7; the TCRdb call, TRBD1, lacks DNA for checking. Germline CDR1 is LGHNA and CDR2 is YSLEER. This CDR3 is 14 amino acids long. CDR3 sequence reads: CASSQALDRTEQYF.

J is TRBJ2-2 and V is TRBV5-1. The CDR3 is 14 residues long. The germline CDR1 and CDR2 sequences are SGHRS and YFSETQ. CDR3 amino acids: CASSLSSVTGELFF.

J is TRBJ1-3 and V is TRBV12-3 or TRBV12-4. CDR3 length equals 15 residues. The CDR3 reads CASSLLGFTGNTIYF.

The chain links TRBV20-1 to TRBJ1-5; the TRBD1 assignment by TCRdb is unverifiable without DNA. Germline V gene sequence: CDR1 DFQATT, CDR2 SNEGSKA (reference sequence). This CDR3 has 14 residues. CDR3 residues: CSASPGGQGQPQHF.

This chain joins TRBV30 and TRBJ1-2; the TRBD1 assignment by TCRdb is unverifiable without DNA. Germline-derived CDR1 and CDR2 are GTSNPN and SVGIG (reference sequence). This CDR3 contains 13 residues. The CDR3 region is CAWSLGQGIGYTF. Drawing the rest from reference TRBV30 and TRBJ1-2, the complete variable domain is SQTIHQWPATLVQPVGSPLSLECTVEGTSNPNLYWYRQAAGRGLQLLFYSVGIGQISSEVPQNLSASRPQDRQFILSSKKLLLSDSGFYLCAWSLGQGIGYTFGSGTRLTVV.

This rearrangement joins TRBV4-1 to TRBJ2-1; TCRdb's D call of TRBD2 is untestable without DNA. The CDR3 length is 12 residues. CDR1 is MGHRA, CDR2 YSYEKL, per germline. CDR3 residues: CASRAAGGQQFF.

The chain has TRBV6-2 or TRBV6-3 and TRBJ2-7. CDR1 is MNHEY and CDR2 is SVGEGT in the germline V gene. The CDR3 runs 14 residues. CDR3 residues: CASSYSKGYYEQYF.

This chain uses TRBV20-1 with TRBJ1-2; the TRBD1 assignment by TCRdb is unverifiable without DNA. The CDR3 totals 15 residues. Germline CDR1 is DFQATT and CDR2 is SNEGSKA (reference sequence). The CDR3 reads CSARPRQGGRHGYTF.

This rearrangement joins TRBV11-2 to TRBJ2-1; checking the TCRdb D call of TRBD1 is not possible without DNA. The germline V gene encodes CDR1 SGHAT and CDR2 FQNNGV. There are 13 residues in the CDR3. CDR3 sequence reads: CASSFDRADEQFF. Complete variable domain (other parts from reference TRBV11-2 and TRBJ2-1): EAGVAQSPRYKIIEKRQSVAFWCNPISGHATLYWYQQILGQGPKLLIQFQNNGVVDDSQLPKDRFSAERLKGVDSTLKIQPAKLEDSAVYLCASSFDRADEQFFGPGTRLTVL.

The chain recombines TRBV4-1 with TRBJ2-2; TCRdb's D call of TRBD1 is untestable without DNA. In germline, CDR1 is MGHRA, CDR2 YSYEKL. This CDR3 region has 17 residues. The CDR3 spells CASSHPSEGENTGELFF.

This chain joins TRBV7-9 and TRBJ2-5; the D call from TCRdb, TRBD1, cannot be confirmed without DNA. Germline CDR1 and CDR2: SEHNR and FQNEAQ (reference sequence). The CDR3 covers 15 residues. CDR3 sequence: CASTLFRDSRETQYF.

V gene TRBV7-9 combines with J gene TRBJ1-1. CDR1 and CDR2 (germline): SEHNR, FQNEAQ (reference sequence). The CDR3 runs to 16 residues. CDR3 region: CATSLGSAGRNTEAFF. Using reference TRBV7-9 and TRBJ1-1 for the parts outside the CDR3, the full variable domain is DTGVSQNPRHKITKRGQNVTFRCDPISEHNRLYWYRQTLGQGPEFLTYFQNEAQLEKSRLLSDRFSAERPKGSFSTLEIQRTEQGDSAMYLCATSLGSAGRNTEAFFGQGTRLTVV.

The CDR3 here is CASGLLSGAQTEAFF. The J gene is TRBJ1-1, the V gene TRBV5-1; TCRdb names TRBD1, which stays unverified in the absence of DNA. CDR1 is SGHRS, CDR2 YFSETQ, per germline. The CDR3 length is 15 residues.

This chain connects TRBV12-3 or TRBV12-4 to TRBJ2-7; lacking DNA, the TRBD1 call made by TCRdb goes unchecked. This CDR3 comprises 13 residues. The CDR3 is CASSLSGSSEQYF.

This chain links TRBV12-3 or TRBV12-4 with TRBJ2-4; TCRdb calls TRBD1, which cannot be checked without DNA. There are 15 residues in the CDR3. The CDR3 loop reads CASSFQGLAKNIQYF.

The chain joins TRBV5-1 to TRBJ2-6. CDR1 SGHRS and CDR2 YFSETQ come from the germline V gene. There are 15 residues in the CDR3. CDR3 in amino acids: CASTDVYSGANVLTF.

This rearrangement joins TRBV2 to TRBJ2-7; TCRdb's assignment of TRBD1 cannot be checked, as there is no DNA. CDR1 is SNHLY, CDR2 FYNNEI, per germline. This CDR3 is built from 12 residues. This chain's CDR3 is CASTGLLGEQYF. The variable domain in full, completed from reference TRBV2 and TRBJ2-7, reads EPEVTQTPSHQVTQMGQEVILRCVPISNHLYFYWYRQILGQKVEFLVSFYNNEISEKSEIFDDQFSVERPDGSNFTLKIRSTKLEDSAMYFCASTGLLGEQYFGPGTRLTVT.

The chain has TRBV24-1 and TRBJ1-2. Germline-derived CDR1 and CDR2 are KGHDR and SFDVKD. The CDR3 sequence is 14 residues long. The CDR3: CATSDLNLPYGYTF.

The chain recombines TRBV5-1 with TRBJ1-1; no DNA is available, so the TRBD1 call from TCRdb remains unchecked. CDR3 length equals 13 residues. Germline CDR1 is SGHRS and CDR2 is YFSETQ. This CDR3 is CASRGQGDTEAFF.

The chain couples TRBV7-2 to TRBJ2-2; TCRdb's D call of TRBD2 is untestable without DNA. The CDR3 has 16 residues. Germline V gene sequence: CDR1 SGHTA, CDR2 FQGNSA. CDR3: CASSFATSGAGGELFF.

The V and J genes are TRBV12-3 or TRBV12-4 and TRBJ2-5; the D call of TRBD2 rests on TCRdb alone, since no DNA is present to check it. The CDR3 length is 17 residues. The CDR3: CATSLGGSGRAQETQYF.

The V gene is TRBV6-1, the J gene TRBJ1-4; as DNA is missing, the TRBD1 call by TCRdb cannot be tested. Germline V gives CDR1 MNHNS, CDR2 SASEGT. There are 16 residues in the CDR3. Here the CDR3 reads CASSKQGVATNEKLFF.

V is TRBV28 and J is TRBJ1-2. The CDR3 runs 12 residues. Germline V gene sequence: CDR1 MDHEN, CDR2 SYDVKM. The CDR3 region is CASSLRRIRYTF.